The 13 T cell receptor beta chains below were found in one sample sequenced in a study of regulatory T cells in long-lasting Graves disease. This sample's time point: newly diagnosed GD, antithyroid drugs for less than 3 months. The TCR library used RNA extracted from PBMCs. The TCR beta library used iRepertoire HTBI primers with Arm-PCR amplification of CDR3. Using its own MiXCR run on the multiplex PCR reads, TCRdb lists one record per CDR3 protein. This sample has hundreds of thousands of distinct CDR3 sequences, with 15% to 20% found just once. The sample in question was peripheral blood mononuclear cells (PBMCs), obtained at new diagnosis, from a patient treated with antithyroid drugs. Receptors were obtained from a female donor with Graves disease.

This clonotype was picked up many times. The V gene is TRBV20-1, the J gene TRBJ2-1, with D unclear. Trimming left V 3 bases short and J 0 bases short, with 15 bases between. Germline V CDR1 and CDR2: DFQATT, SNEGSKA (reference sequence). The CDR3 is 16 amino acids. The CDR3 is CSARKGGSYSYNEQFF. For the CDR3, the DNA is TGCAGTGCTAGGAAAGGCGGTTCCTACTCCTACAATGAGCAGTTCTTC.

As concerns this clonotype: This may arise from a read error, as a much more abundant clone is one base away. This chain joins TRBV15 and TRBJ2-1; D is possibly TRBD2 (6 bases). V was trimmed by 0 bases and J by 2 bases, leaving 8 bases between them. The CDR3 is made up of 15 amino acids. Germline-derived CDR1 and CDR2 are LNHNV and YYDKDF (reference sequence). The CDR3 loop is CATSREAGPYNEQFF. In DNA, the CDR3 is TGTGCCACCAGCAGAGAGGCGGGACCCTACAATGAGCAGTTCTTC.

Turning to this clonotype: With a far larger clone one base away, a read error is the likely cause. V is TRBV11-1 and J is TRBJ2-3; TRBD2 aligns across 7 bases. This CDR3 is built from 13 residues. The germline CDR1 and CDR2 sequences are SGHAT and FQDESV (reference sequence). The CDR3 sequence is CASKRDYGHEQSF. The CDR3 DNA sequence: TGTGCCAGTAAGAGGGACTATGGGCATGAGCAGTCCTTC.

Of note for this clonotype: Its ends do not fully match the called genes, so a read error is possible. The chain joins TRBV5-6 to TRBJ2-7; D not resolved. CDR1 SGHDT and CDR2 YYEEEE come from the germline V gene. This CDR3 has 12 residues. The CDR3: CVSSLSAYEQYF. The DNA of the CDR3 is TGTGTCAGCAGCTTGAGCGCCTACGAGCAGTACTTC.

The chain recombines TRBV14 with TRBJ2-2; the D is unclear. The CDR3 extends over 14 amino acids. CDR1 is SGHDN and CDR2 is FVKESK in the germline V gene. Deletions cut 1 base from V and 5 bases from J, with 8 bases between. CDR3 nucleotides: TGTGCCAGCAGCCAAGCTGGTTTTACCGGGGAGCTGTTTTTT. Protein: CASSQAGFTGELFF.

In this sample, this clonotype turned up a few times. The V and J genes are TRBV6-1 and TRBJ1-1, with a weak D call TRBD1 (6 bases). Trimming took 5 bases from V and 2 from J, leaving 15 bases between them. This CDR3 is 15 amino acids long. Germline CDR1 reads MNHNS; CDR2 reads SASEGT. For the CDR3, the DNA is TGTGCCAGCAGTCCAAACGTACAGGGAAACACTGAAGCTTTCTTT. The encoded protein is CASSPNVQGNTEAFF.

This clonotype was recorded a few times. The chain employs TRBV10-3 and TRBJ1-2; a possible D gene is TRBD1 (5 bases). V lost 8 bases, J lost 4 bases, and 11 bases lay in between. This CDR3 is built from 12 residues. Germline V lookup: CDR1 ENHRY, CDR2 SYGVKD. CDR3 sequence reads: CAIQGSGYGYTF. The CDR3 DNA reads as TGTGCCATCCAGGGTTCCGGCTATGGCTACACCTTC.

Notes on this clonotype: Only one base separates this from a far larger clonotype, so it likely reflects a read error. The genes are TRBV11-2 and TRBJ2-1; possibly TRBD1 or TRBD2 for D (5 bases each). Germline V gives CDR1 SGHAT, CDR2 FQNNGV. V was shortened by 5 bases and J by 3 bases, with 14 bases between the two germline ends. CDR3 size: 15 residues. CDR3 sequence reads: CASSPGTQRYNEQFF. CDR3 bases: TGTGCCAGCAGCCCCGGGACGCAACGCTACAATGAGCAGTTCTTC.

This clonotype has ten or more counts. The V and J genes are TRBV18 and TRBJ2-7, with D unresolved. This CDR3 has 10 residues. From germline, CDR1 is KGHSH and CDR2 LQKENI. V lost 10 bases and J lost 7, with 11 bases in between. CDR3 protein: CATTEEEQYF. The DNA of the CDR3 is TGTGCCACCACCGAGGAGGAGCAGTACTTC.

CDR3 amino acids: CASSLKKRFEQFF. As DNA, the CDR3 is TGTGCCAGCAGTTTAAAAAAGCGGTTCGAGCAGTTCTTC. The J gene is TRBJ2-1, the V gene TRBV12-3 or TRBV12-4, with D perhaps matching TRBD2 (5 bases). The CDR3 is made up of 13 amino acids. Between the trimmed V and J ends, which lost 2 bases and 10 bases, there was a span of 12 bases.

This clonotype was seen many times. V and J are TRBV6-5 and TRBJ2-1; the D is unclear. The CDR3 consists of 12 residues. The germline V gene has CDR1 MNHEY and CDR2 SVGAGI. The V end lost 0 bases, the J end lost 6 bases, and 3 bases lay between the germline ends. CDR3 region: CASSYSGNEQFF. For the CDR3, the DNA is TGTGCCAGCAGTTACTCGGGCAATGAGCAGTTCTTC.

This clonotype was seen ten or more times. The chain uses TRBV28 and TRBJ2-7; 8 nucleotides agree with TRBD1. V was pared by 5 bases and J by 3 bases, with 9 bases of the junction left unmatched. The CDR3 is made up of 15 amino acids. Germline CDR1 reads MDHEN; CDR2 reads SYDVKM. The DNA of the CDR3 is TGTGCCAGCAGTCTAATGGGGACAGGCGACTACGAGCAGTACTTC. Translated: CASSLMGTGDYEQYF. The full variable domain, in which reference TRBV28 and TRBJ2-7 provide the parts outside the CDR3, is DVKVTQSSRYLVKRTGEKVFLECVQDMDHENMFWYRQDPGLGLRLIYFSYDVKMKEKGDIPEGYSVSREKKERFSLILESASTNQTSMYLCASSLMGTGDYEQYFGPGTRLTVT.

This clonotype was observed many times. The CDR3 loop is CASSFRVYNEQFF. The CDR3 DNA sequence: TGTGCCAGCAGTTTTCGGGTGTACAATGAGCAGTTCTTC. The J gene is TRBJ2-1, the V gene TRBV27; D unresolved. This CDR3 has 13 residues. Germline CDR1 is MNHEY and CDR2 is SMNVEV (reference sequence). The V gene lost 3 bases and the J gene lost 4 bases, with 7 bases spanning the gap.